Shown below are 13 T cell receptor beta chains from a single sample sequenced in a study of blood T cell repertoires in COVID-19. Sequencing was performed with immunoSEQ multiplex PCR; in TCRdb, only in-frame clones are kept and a portion is missing. The table records 250,000 to 300,000 clones, approximately 85% of them present only once. Sequencing input: peripheral blood. Every receptor here comes from a man over 45 with active or convalescent COVID-19.

The V and J genes are TRBV11-2 and TRBJ1-2, with 7 bases aligning to TRBD1. CDR1 SGHAT and CDR2 FQNNGV come from the germline V gene. Trimming removed 5 bases from V and 5 bases from J; junction bases left unmatched: 11. This CDR3 has 15 residues. The CDR3 DNA reads TGTGCCAGCAGCCGGGACAGCGGGGGGCCTTATGGCTACACCTTC. It yields the protein CASSRDSGGPYGYTF.

This clone was recorded only once. The V and J genes are TRBV6-1 and TRBJ1-1, with TRBD1 as a possible D gene (5 bases). The CDR3 is 12 amino acids. Trimming removed 0 bases at V and 11 bases at J, with 10 bases between. Per germline, CDR1 MNHNS and CDR2 SASEGT. The CDR3 loop is CASSEAWTSAFF. The CDR3 DNA is TGTGCCAGCAGTGAAGCGTGGACAAGTGCTTTCTTT.

The CDR3 spells CASSLLGGEQFF. DNA for the CDR3: TGCGCCAGCAGCTTGCTCGGGGGGGAGCAGTTCTTC. V is TRBV5-1 and J is TRBJ2-1; TRBD2 matches at 7 bases. After removal of 1 base from V and 10 bases from J, the junction contained 2 bases not matched to a gene. The CDR3 has 12 amino acids. Germline assignment: CDR1 SGHRS and CDR2 YFSETQ.

This clone was seen only once. This chain uses TRBV6-5 with TRBJ1-4; unclear D gene. Germline CDR1 is MNHEY and CDR2 is SVGAGI. This CDR3 region has 13 residues. V was clipped by 6 bases and J by 7 bases, with 12 bases between them. CDR3 region: CASRFSGSEKLFF. In DNA, the CDR3 is TGTGCCAGCAGGTTCTCAGGTAGTGAAAAACTGTTTTTT.

The genes are TRBV19 and TRBJ2-2; unclear D gene. The ends were cut back, 5 bases at V and 6 bases at J, with 13 bases in the middle. This CDR3 has 14 residues. The germline V gene encodes CDR1 LNHDA and CDR2 SQIVND (reference sequence). The CDR3 sequence is CASSAMSAAGELFF. CDR3 bases: TGTGCCAGTAGTGCTATGTCGGCGGCCGGGGAGCTGTTTTTT.

The rearrangement joins TRBV6-2 or TRBV6-3 to TRBJ2-7; 8 positions match TRBD1. V lost 2 bases to trimming and J lost 2 bases; unmatched junction nucleotides: 2. This CDR3 has 14 amino acids. Germline assignment: CDR1 MNHEY and CDR2 SVGEGT. In DNA form, the CDR3 reads TGTGCCAGCAGTTACGGGACAGGAACCTACGAGCAGTACTTC. This translates into CASSYGTGTYEQYF.

The count of this clone is one. For the CDR3, the DNA is TGTGCCAGCAGCCAGGGTTCAGGGAAAAATCAGCCCCAGCATTTT. Translating gives CASSQGSGKNQPQHF. The J gene is TRBJ1-5, the V gene TRBV3-1 (or the pseudogene TRBV3-2); a weak D match, TRBD1 (5 bases). CDR1 LGHDT and CDR2 YNNKEL come from the germline V gene (reference sequence). V was trimmed by 3 bases and J by 4 bases, leaving 13 bases between them. This CDR3 is built from 15 residues.

The DNA for the CDR3 is TGTGCCAGCAGTACAGGATACAATGAGCAGTTCTTC. Translated: CASSTGYNEQFF. The rearrangement joins TRBV7-9 to TRBJ2-1; D possibly corresponds to TRBD1 (5 bases). The CDR3 is 12 residues long. V lost 6 bases and J 4 bases, leaving 7 bases between the germline ends. Germline CDR1 and CDR2: SEHNR and FQNEAQ (reference sequence).

The V gene is TRBV5-4, the J gene TRBJ2-1, with D tentatively TRBD2 (5 bases). Trimming pared 3 bases from V and 0 bases from J, leaving 13 bases between. The germline gives CDR1 SGHNT, CDR2 YYREEE (reference sequence). This CDR3 has 16 residues. In DNA form, the CDR3 reads TGTGCCAGCAGCTGGGGAGTTATCAGCTCCTACAATGAGCAGTTCTTC. This translates into CASSWGVISSYNEQFF.

This clone showed up just a few times. The chain links TRBV14 to TRBJ1-4; tentatively, D is TRBD1 (6 bases). This CDR3 contains 14 residues. Germline V gene data show CDR1 as SGHDN and CDR2 as FVKESK. V lost 4 bases and J lost 4, with 10 bases in between. The CDR3 region is CASSPRQVNEKLFF. CDR3 DNA sequence: TGTGCCAGCAGCCCTCGACAGGTTAATGAAAAACTGTTTTTT.

This rearrangement joins TRBV3-1 (or the pseudogene TRBV3-2) to TRBJ2-3, with no clear D. This CDR3 contains 12 residues. The V and J ends lost 4 bases and 4 bases respectively, with 6 bases between them. Germline-derived CDR1 and CDR2 are LGHDT and YNNKEL (reference sequence). In DNA, the CDR3 is TGTGCCAGCAGCCCCTATGCAGATACGCAGTATTTT. Translated, it gives CASSPYADTQYF.

The rearrangement links TRBV6-5 to TRBJ1-6; D gene unclear. Germline assignment: CDR1 MNHEY and CDR2 SVGAGI. CDR3 length: 15 residues. V was shortened by 0 bases and J by 10 bases, with 13 bases between the two germline ends. In DNA, the CDR3 is TGTGCCAGCAGTTACTCGAGCGGTCGGTACTCACCCCTCCACTTT. Protein sequence: CASSYSSGRYSPLHF.

The chain joins TRBV28 to TRBJ2-5, with D uncertain. In germline, CDR1 is MDHEN, CDR2 SYDVKM. The germline V and J ends were trimmed by 4 bases and 12 bases, with 12 bases remaining between them. The CDR3 is 11 residues long. CDR3 nucleotide sequence: TGTGCCAGCAGTTGGGCCGCCCAGGAGTACTTC. It is translated as CASSWAAQEYF.